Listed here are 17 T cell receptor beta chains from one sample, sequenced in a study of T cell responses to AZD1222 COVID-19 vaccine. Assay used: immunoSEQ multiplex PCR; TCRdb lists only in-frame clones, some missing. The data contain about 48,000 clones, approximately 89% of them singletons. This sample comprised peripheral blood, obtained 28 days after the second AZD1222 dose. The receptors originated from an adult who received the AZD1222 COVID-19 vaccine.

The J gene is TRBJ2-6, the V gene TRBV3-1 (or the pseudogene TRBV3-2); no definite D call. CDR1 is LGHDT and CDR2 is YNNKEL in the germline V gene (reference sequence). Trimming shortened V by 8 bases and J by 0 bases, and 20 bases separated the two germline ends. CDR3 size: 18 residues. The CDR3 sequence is CASSPTQRASSGANVLTF. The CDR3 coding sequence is TGTGCCAGCTCCCCGACCCAAAGGGCTAGCTCTGGGGCCAACGTCCTGACTTTC.

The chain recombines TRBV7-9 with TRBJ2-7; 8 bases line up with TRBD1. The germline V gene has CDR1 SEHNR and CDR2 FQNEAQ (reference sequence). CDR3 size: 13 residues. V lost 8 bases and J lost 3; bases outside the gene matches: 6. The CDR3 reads CASEWTGSYEQYF. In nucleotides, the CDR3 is TGTGCCAGCGAATGGACAGGGAGCTACGAGCAGTACTTC.

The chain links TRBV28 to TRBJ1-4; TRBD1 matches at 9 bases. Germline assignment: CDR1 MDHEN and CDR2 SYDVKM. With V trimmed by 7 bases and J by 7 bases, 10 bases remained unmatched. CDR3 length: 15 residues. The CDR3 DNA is TGTGCCAGCAACTCCTTGGGACAGGGATTTGAAAAACTGTTTTTT. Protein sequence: CASNSLGQGFEKLFF.

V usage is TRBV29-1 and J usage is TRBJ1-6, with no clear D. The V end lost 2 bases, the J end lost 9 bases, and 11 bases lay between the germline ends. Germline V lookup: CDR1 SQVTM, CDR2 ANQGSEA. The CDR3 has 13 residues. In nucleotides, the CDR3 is TGCAGCGTTGAACGGGTACGTGGTTCACCCCTCCACTTT. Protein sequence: CSVERVRGSPLHF.

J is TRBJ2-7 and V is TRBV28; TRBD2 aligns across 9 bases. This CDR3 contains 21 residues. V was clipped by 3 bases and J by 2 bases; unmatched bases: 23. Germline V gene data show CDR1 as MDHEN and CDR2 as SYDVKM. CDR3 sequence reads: CASSFPQGRASGTSRPYEQYF. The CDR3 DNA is TGTGCCAGCAGTTTCCCCCAGGGCCGCGCATCCGGGACTAGCAGACCCTACGAGCAGTACTTC.

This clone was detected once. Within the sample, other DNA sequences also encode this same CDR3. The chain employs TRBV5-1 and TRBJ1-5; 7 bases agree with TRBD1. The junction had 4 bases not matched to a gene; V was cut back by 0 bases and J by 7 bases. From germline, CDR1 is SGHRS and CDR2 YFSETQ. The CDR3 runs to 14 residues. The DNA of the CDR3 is TGCGCCAGCAGCTTGGGACAGGGAGACCAGCCCCAGCATTTT. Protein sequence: CASSLGQGDQPQHF.

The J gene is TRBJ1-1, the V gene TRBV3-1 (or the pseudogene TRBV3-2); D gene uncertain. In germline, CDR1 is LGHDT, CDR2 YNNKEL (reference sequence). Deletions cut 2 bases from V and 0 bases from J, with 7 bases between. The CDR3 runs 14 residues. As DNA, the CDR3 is TGTGCCAGCAGCCAATCCGTGCTGAACACTGAAGCTTTCTTT. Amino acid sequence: CASSQSVLNTEAFF.

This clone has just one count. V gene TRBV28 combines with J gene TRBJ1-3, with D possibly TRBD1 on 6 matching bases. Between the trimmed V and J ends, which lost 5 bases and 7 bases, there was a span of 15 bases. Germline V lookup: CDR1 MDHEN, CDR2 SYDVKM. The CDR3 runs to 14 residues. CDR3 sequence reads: CASSHRDGVNTIYF. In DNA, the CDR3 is TGTGCCAGCAGTCACAGGGATGGCGTGAACACCATATATTTT.

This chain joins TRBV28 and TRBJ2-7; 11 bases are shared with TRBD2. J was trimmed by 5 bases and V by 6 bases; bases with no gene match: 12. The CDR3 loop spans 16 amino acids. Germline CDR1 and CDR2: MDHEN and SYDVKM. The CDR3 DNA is TGTGCCAGCAGCACAGAGGGGCTAGCGGGAGGAAACGAGCAGTACTTC. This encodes CASSTEGLAGGNEQYF.

The CDR3 region has the DNA TGTGCCAGCAGCGTCGGACAGGGAAAGGACTACGAGCAGTACTTC. Its protein is CASSVGQGKDYEQYF. The chain couples TRBV9 to TRBJ2-7; 8 bases map to TRBD1. This CDR3 has 15 residues. CDR1 SGDLS and CDR2 YYNGEE come from the germline V gene. The V gene end was trimmed by 2 bases and the J gene end by 3 bases; junction bases not matched to a gene: 7.

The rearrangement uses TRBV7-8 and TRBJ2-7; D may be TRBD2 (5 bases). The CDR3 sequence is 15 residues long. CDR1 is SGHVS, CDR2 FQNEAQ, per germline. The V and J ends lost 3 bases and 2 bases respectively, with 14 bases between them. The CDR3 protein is CASSFRTEFPYEQYF. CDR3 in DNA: TGTGCCAGCAGCTTCCGGACTGAATTCCCCTACGAGCAGTACTTC.

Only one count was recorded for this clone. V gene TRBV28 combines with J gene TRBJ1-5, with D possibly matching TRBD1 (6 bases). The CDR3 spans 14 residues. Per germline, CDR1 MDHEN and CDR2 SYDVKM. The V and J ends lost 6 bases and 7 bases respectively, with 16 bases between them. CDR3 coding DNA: TGTGCCAGCAGCCCGTCGGGGGGCGGGCAGCCCCAGCATTTT. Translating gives CASSPSGGGQPQHF.

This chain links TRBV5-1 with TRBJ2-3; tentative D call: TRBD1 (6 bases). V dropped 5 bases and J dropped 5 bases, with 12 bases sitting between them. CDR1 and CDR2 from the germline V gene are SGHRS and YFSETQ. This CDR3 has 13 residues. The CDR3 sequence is CASRGQGGDTQYF. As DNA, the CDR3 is TGCGCCAGCAGGGGGCAAGGGGGAGATACGCAGTATTTT.

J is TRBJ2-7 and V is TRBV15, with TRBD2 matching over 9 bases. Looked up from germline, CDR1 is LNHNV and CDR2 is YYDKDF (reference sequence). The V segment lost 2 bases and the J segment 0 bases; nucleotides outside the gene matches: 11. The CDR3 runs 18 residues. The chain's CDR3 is CATSRRASGAPSSYEQYF. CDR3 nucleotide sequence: TGTGCCACCAGCAGAAGGGCTAGCGGGGCCCCGAGCTCCTACGAGCAGTACTTC.

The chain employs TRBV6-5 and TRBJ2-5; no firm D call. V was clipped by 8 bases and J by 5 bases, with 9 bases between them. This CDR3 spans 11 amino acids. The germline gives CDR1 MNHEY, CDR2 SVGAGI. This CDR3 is CASSQGETQYF. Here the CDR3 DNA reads TGTGCCAGCTCGCAAGGGGAGACCCAGTACTTC.

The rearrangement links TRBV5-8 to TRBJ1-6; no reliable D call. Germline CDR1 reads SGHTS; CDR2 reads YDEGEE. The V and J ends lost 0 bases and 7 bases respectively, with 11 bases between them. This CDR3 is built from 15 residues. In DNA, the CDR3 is TGTGCCAGCAGCTTGGGGGCAGGAGGAAATTCACCCCTCCACTTT. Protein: CASSLGAGGNSPLHF.

The CDR3 loop is CATHGGYEQYF. CDR3 coding DNA: TGTGCCACCCACGGGGGATACGAGCAGTACTTC. This chain links TRBV27 with TRBJ2-7; weak D call: TRBD2 (6 bases). V lost 10 bases to trimming and J lost 4 bases, with 11 bases between them. Germline CDR1 MNHEY, CDR2 SMNVEV (reference sequence). The CDR3 length is 11 residues.